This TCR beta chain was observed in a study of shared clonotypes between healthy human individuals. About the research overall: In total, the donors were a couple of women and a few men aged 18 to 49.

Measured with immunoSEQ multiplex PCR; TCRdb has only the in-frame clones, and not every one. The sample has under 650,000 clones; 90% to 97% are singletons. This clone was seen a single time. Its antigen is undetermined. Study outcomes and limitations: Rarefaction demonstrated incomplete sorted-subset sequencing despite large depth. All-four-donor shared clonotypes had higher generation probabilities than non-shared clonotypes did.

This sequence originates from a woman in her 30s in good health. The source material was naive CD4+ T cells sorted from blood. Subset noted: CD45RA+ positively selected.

CDR3 nucleotides: TGCGCCAGCAGCCAAGAGCCTACCATATACGAGCAGTACTTC. Translating gives CASSQEPTIYEQYF. The gene calls are TRBV4-1 and TRBJ2-7; D is ambiguous. This CDR3 comprises 14 residues. The V end lost 0 bases, the J end lost 4 bases, and 10 bases lay between the germline ends. Germline CDR1 is MGHRA and CDR2 is YSYEKL.